This note documents a single T cell receptor beta chain sequence. This specimen belongs to a study of blood T cell repertoires in COVID-19. Study at large: PBMCs, B-cell-depleted T cells, or T cells were the source of the cDNA or gDNA that made up the material.

The Seattle patients joined while their infection was active and were tracked longitudinally afterward. Generated by immunoSEQ multiplex PCR, the TCRdb table keeps only in-frame clones and is missing some. The sample shows roughly 160,000 clones, approximately 81% of them seen only once. This receptor was taken from a woman aged 50 to 60 with COVID-19, enrolled during active disease. What was sequenced was peripheral blood.

The DNA of the CDR3 is TGTGCCATCAGATCGGGACTTCTTTCCTACGAGCAGTACTTC. Protein: CAIRSGLLSYEQYF. V gene TRBV10-3 combines with J gene TRBJ2-7; D is possibly TRBD2 (6 bases). Germline CDR1 reads ENHRY; CDR2 reads SYGVKD. The germline V and J ends were trimmed by 6 bases and 1 base, with 13 bases remaining between them. The CDR3 runs to 14 residues.